The T cell receptor beta chain described here comes from a study of blood T cell repertoires in COVID-19. Looking at the study overall: The samples span acute and convalescent COVID-19 from the United States, Italy and Spain. From T cells, B-cell-depleted T cells, or PBMCs came the material, which was cDNA or gDNA.

As handled by the study authors: Amplified reference gene primers provided the basis for estimating nucleated cell counts. Measured with immunoSEQ multiplex PCR; TCRdb has only the in-frame clones, and not every one. D and trimming come from the DNA, and the V and J calls and clone size come from that table. Of tens of thousands of clones in the sample, approximately 84% were seen once. This CDR3 comprises 19 residues. The V and J ends lost 2 bases and 3 bases, in that order; junction bases with no gene match: 11. The V gene's germline CDR1 is KGHDR and CDR2 SFDVKD. The source material was peripheral blood. This chain links TRBV24-1 with TRBJ2-2; 10 positions match TRBD2. This receptor was taken from a man aged 45 to 65 with active COVID-19. This CDR3 reads CATSDSGLAVRGDTGELFF. For the CDR3, the DNA is TGTGCCACCAGTGATTCAGGACTAGCGGTCAGGGGAGACACCGGGGAGCTGTTTTTT.